This TCR beta chain is from a study of blood T cell repertoires in COVID-19. Study as a whole: Material from acute and convalescent COVID-19 was sourced from the United States, Italy and Spain. The analysed material was cDNA or gDNA that came from T cells, B-cell-depleted T cells, or PBMCs.

Germline V lookup: CDR1 SGHNT, CDR2 YYREEE (reference sequence). The length of the CDR3 is 13 residues. Trimming cost V 4 bases and J 2 bases, with 9 bases left between them. Authors' data handling: Using reference gene primer amplification, nucleated cell counts were estimated. TCRdb's copy holds only in-frame clones and misses some; the assay was immunoSEQ multiplex PCR. V, J and clone size reflect that table, while D and trimming were determined from the DNA. The sample lists 95,000 to 110,000 clones, 89% occurring once. Sequenced sample: peripheral blood. The clonotype was recovered from a woman aged 80 or older in a cohort sampled during active COVID-19. This chain links TRBV5-4 with TRBJ1-1; D is unclear. CDR3: CASSLILNTEAFF. In DNA, the CDR3 is TGTGCCAGCAGCCTTATCCTTAACACTGAAGCTTTCTTT.